This T cell receptor (beta chain) was recorded in a study of blood T cell repertoires in COVID-19. Study context: Samples came from the United States, Italy and Spain, spanning acute and convalescent COVID-19. Sample material is recorded as cDNA or gDNA derived from T cells, B-cell-depleted T cells, or PBMCs.

CDR1 is MNHEY, CDR2 SMNVEV, per germline (reference sequence). The CDR3 length is 15 residues. J lost 4 bases, V lost 4 bases, and 6 bases had no gene match. Original processing methods: How many nucleated cells were present was estimated from reference gene primer amplification. Generated by immunoSEQ multiplex PCR, the TCRdb table keeps only in-frame clones and is missing some. The V and J calls and the clone size are those of that table, but D and trimming were determined from the DNA. The sample contains 250,000 to 300,000 clones, 85% to 90% of which appear only once. What was sequenced was peripheral blood. The chain links TRBV27 to TRBJ2-2; 7 bases are a match to TRBD2. The TCR comes from a woman aged 40 to 49 who had recovered from COVID-19. CDR3 region: CASSYGSGGTGELFF. Written as DNA, the CDR3 is TGTGCCAGCAGTTATGGGTCGGGAGGCACCGGGGAGCTGTTTTTT.